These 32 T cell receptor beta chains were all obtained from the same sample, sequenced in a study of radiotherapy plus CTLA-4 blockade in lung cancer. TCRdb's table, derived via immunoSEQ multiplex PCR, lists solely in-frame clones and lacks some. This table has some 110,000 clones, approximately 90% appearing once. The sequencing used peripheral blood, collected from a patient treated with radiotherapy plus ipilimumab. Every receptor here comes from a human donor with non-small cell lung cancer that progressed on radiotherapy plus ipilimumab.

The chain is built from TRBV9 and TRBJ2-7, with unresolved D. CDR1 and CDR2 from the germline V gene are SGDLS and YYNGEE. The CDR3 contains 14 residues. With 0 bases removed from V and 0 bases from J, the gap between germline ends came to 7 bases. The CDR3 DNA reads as TGTGCCAGCAGCGTAGGCTCGAACTCCTACGAGCAGTACTTC. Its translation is CASSVGSNSYEQYF.

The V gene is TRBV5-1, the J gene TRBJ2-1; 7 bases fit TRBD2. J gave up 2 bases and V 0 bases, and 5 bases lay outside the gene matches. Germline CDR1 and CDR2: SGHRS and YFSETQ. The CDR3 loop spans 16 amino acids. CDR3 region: CASSLVRGETYNEQFF. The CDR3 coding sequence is TGCGCCAGCAGCTTGGTTCGGGGGGAAACCTACAATGAGCAGTTCTTC.

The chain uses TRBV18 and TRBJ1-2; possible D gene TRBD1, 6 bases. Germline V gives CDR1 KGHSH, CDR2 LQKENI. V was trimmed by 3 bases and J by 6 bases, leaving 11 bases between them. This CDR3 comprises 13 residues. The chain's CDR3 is CASSPNRENGYTF. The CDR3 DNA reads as TGTGCCAGCTCACCGAACAGGGAAAATGGCTACACCTTC.

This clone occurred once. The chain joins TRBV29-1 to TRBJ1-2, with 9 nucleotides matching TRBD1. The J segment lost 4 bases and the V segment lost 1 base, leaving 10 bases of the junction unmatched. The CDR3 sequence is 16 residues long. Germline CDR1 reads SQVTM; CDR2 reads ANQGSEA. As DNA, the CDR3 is TGCAGCGTTGAAGGGGACAGGGATTTCCCTCTCTATGGCTACACCTTC. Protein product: CSVEGDRDFPLYGYTF.

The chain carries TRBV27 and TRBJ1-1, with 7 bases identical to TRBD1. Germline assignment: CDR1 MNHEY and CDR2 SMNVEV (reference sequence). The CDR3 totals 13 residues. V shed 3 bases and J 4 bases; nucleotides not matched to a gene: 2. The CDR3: CASSLRGPTEAFF. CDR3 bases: TGTGCCAGCAGTTTGAGGGGGCCCACTGAAGCTTTCTTT.

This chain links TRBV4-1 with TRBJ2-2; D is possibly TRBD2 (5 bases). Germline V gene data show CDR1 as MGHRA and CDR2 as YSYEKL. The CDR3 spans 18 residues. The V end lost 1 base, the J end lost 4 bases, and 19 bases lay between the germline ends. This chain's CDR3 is CASSQVAGGGVSTGELFF. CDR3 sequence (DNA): TGCGCCAGCAGCCAAGTCGCGGGTGGTGGAGTAAGCACCGGGGAGCTGTTTTTT.

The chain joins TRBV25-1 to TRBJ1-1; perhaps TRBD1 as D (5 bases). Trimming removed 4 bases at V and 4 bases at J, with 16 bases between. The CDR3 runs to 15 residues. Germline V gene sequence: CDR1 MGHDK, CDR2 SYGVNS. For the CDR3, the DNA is TGTGCCAGCAGTGCTACCGGACACATAAGCACTGAAGCTTTCTTT. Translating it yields CASSATGHISTEAFF.

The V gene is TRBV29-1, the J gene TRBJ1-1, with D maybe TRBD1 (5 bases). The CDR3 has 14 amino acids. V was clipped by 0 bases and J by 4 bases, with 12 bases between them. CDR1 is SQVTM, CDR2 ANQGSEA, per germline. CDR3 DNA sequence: TGCAGCGTTGAAGACAGGGCCATGGGCACTGAAGCTTTCTTT. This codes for CSVEDRAMGTEAFF.

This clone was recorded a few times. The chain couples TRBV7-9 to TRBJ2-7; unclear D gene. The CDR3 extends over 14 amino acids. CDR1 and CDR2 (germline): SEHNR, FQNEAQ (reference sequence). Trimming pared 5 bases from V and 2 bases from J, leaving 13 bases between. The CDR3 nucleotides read TGTGCCAGCAGCGCGCCGAGCTCCCCCTACGAGCAGTACTTC. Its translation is CASSAPSSPYEQYF.

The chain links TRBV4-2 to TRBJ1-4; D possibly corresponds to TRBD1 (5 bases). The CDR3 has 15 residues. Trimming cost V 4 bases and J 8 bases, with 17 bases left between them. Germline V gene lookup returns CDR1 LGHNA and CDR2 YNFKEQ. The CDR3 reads CASSLLDTGGEKLFF. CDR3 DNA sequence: TGTGCCAGCAGCCTCCTGGACACCGGAGGGGAAAAACTGTTTTTT.

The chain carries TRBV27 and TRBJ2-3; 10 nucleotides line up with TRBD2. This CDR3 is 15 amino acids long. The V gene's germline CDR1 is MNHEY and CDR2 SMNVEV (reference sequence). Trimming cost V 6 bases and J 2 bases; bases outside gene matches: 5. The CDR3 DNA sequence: TGTGCCAGCAGACTAGCGGGGCCCCTCACAGATACGCAGTATTTT. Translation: CASRLAGPLTDTQYF.

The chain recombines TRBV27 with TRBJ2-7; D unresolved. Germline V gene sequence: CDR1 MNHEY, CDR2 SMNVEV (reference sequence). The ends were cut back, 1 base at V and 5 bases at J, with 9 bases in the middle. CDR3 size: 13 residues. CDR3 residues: CASSLYPANEQYF. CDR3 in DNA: TGTGCCAGCAGTTTATATCCAGCAAACGAGCAGTACTTC.

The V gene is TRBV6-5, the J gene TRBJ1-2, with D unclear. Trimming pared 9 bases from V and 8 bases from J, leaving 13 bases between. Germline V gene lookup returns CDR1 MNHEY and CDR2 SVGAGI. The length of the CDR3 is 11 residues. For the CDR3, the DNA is TGTGCCAGTATCGGATTACAGGGCTACACCTTC. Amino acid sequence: CASIGLQGYTF.

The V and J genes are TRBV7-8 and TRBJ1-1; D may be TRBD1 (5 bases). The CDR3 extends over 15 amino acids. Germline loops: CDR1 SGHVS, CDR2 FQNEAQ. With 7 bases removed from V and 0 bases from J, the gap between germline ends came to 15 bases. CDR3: CASTQSTGVNTEAFF. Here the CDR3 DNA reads TGTGCCAGCACCCAAAGTACAGGCGTGAACACTGAAGCTTTCTTT.

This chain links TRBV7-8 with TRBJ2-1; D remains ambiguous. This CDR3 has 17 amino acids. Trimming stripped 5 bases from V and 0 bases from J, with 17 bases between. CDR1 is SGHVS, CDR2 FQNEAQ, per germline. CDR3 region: CASSLTRSYSSYNEQFF. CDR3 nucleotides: TGTGCCAGCAGCCTCACTCGATCTTATTCCTCCTACAATGAGCAGTTCTTC.

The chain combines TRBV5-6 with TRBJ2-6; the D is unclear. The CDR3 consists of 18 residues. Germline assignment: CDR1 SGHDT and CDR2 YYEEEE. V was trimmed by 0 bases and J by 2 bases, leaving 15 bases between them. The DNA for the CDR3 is TGTGCCAGCAGCTTGGATCCAGCTCTTCCAACTGGGGCCAACGTCCTGACTTTC. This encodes CASSLDPALPTGANVLTF.

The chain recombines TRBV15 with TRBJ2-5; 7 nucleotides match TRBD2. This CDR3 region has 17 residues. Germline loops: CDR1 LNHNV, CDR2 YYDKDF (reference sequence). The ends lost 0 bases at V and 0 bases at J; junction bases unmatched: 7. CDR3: CATSREAAGWDQETQYF. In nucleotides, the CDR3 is TGTGCCACCAGCAGAGAAGCAGCGGGATGGGACCAAGAGACCCAGTACTTC.

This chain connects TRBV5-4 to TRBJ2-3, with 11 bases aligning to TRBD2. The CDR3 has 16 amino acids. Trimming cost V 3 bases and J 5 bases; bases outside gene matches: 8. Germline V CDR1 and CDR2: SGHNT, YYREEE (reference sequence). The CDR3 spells CASSSSPTSGKDTQYF. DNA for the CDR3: TGTGCCAGCAGCTCGTCTCCGACTAGCGGGAAAGATACGCAGTATTTT.

In DNA form, the CDR3 reads TGTGCCAGTAGTATTCAGGGGGCCGGAGAGACCCAGTACTTC. As protein: CASSIQGAGETQYF. The chain recombines TRBV19 with TRBJ2-5; TRBD1 agrees at 8 bases. In germline, CDR1 is LNHDA, CDR2 SQIVND (reference sequence). The CDR3 sequence is 14 residues long. The trim removed 3 bases at V and 4 bases at J, leaving 4 bases unmatched. Filled out from reference TRBV19 and TRBJ2-5, the complete variable domain reads DGGITQSPKYLFRKEGQNVTLSCEQNLNHDAMYWYRQDPGQGLRLIYYSQIVNDFQKGDIAEGYSVSREKKESFPLTVTSAQKNPTAFYLCASSIQGAGETQYFGPGTRLLVL.

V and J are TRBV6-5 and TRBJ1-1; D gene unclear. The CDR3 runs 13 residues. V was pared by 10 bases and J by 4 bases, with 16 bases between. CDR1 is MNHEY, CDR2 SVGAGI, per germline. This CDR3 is CAIKGSGSTEAFF. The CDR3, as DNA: TGTGCCATCAAAGGATCGGGGTCCACTGAAGCTTTCTTT.

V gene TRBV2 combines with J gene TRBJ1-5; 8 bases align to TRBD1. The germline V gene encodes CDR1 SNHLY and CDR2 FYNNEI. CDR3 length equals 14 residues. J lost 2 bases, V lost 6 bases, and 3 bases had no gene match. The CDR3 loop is CASSLTGGNQPQHF. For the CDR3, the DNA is TGTGCCAGCAGCTTGACAGGGGGCAATCAGCCCCAGCATTTT.

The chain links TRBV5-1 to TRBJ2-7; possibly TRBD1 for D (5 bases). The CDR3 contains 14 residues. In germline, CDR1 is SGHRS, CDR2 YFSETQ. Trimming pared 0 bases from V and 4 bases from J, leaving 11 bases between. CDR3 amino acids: CASSLVSSGYEQYF. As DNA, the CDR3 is TGCGCCAGCAGCTTGGTTAGTTCAGGGTACGAGCAGTACTTC.

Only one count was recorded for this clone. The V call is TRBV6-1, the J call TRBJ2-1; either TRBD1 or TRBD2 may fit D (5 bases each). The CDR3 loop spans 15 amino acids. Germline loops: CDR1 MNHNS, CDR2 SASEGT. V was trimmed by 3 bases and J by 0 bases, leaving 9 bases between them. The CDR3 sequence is CASSEGESSYNEQFF. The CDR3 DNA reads TGTGCCAGCAGTGAGGGGGAAAGCTCCTACAATGAGCAGTTCTTC.

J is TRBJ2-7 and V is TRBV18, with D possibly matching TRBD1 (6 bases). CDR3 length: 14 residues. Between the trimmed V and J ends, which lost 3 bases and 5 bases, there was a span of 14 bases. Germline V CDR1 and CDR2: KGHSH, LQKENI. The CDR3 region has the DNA TGTGCCAGCTCACCGTCCAGGGGTGGGGACGAGCAGTACTTC. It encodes CASSPSRGGDEQYF.

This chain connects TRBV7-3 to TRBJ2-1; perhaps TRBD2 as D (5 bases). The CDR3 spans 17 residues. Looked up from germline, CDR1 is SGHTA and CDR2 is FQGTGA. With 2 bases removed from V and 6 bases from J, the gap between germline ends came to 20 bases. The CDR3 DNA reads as TGTGCCAGCAGCTTACAACAAGGGAGAGGCCTCGCCAATGAGCAGTTCTTC. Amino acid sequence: CASSLQQGRGLANEQFF.

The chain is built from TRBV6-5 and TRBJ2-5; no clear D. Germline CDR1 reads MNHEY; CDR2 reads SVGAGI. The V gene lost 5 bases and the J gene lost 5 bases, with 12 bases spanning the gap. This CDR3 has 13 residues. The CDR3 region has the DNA TGTGCCAGCAGTAGACTGAACCTTGAGACCCAGTACTTC. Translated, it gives CASSRLNLETQYF.

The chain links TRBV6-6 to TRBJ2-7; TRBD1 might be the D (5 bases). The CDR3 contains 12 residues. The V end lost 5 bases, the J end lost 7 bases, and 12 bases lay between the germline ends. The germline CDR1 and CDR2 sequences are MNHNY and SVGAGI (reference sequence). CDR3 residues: CASSRPRQEQYF. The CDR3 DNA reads TGTGCCAGCAGTCGACCCAGACAGGAGCAGTACTTC.

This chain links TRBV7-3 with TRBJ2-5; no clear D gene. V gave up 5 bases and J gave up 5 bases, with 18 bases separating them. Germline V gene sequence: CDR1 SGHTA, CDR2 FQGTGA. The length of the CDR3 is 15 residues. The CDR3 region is CASSPGLTLGETQYF. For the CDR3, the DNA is TGTGCCAGCAGCCCCGGGCTCACTCTTGGGGAGACCCAGTACTTC.

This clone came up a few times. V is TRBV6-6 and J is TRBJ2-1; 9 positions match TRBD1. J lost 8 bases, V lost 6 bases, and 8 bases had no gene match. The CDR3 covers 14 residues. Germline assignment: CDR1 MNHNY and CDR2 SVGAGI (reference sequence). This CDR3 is CASSRTDRGDEQFF. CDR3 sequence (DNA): TGTGCCAGCAGCAGAACTGACAGGGGGGATGAGCAGTTCTTC.

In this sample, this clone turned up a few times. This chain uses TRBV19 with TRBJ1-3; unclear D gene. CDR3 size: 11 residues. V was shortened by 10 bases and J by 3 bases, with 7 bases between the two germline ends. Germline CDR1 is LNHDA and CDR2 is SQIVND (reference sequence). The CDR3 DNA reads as TGTGCCACCCGCGGTGGAAACACCATATATTTT. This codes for CATRGGNTIYF.

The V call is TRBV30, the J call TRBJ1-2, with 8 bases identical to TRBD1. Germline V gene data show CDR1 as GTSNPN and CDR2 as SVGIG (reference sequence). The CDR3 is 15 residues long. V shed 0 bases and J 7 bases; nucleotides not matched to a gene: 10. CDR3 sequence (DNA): TGTGCCTGGAGTGTAGGTTCAGGGGGCGCTTCTGGCTACACCTTC. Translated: CAWSVGSGGASGYTF.

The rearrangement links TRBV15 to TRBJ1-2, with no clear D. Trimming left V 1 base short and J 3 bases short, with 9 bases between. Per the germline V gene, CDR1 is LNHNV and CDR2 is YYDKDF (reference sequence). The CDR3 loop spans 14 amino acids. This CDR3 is CATSRGGGYYGYTF. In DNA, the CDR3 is TGTGCCACCAGCAGAGGTGGAGGATACTATGGCTACACCTTC.